This passage covers 24 T cell receptor beta chains from one sample sequenced in a study of cytomegalovirus exposure and HLA in healthy donors. The PCR made use of 60 Vbeta and 13 Jbeta primers. The assay was immunoSEQ multiplex PCR, and TCRdb's table has in-frame clones only and misses some. Of some 69,000 clones in the sample, 65% to 70% were seen once. The sample was PBMCs. All receptors derive from a male donor in good health and CMV-seropositive.

This clone was observed a few times. The CDR3 here is CASRRAGEGGYTF. CDR3 bases: TGCGCCAGCAGACGAGCTGGGGAGGGTGGCTACACCTTC. This chain links TRBV4-1 with TRBJ1-2; D unresolved. The V end was cut by 6 bases, the J end by 7 bases, with 15 bases between. The germline V gene has CDR1 MGHRA and CDR2 YSYEKL. The CDR3 totals 13 residues.

The V and J genes are TRBV10-2 and TRBJ2-7; perhaps TRBD1 as D (5 bases). Deletions cut 6 bases from V and 2 bases from J, with 17 bases between. The germline V gene encodes CDR1 WSHSY and CDR2 SAAADI. This CDR3 has 15 amino acids. The CDR3 DNA reads TGCGCCAGCAGCCTTGGCAGGGTAGGACCCTACGAGCAGTACTTC. Encoded protein: CASSLGRVGPYEQYF.

The chain has TRBV28 and TRBJ2-7; no clear D. CDR3 length equals 14 residues. Between the trimmed V and J ends, which lost 2 bases and 3 bases, there was a span of 11 bases. Germline CDR1 is MDHEN and CDR2 is SYDVKM. The DNA of the CDR3 is TGTGCCAGCAGTTTAAACCAGGTTGACTACGAGCAGTACTTC. Its translation: CASSLNQVDYEQYF.

Worth noting for this clone: The germline gene is not matched at one end of the junction; a read error may be the cause. The chain combines TRBV5-1 with TRBJ2-7; 11 positions agree with TRBD1. Gene TRBJ2-1 matches the end of the DNA better, so the J call may be wrong. There are 16 residues in the CDR3. In germline, CDR1 is SGHRS, CDR2 YFSETQ. This chain's CDR3 is CASSLDRDRGNNEQFF. CDR3 in DNA: TGCGCCAGCAGCTTGGATCGGGACAGGGGGAACAATGAACAGTTCTTC.

CDR3 in amino acids: CASSMGQGRGPQHF. As DNA, the CDR3 is TGTGCCAGCAGCATGGGACAGGGGCGAGGGCCCCAGCATTTT. The V call is TRBV9, the J call TRBJ1-5, with 10 bases lining up with TRBD1. The CDR3 runs to 14 residues. The ends lost 4 bases at V and 9 bases at J; junction bases unmatched: 7. Germline V gene sequence: CDR1 SGDLS, CDR2 YYNGEE.

The CDR3 protein is CASRGISSGAYEQYF. CDR3 in DNA: TGCGCCAGCAGGGGTATATCTAGCGGGGCCTACGAGCAGTACTTC. This chain connects TRBV5-1 to TRBJ2-7, with TRBD2 matching 9 bases. The germline V gene has CDR1 SGHRS and CDR2 YFSETQ. Trimming cost V 5 bases and J 2 bases; bases outside gene matches: 8. This CDR3 comprises 15 residues.

This clone was picked up a small number of times. CDR3 protein: CASSSSGFNQPQHF. CDR3 DNA: TGTGCCAGCAGCTCGTCCGGGTTTAATCAGCCCCAGCATTTT. The chain joins TRBV7-9 to TRBJ1-5; D unclear. The CDR3 extends over 14 amino acids. The V and J ends lost 4 bases and 4 bases respectively, with 11 bases between them. Germline V gives CDR1 SEHNR, CDR2 FQNEAQ (reference sequence). The full variable domain, with the rest looked up from reference TRBV7-9 and TRBJ1-5, is DTGVSQNPRHKITKRGQNVTFRCDPISEHNRLYWYRQTLGQGPEFLTYFQNEAQLEKSRLLSDRFSAERPKGSFSTLEIQRTEQGDSAMYLCASSSSGFNQPQHFGDGTRLSIL.

The chain carries TRBV6-5 and TRBJ2-1; D is possibly TRBD1 (5 bases). V lost 6 bases and J lost 6, with 15 bases in between. The germline V gene has CDR1 MNHEY and CDR2 SVGAGI. The CDR3 loop spans 14 amino acids. CDR3: CASSPQGVSNEQFF. In nucleotides, the CDR3 is TGTGCCAGCAGCCCCCAGGGCGTCAGCAATGAGCAGTTCTTC.

This chain joins TRBV7-2 and TRBJ2-5; 12 nucleotides line up with TRBD1. The J call may be faulty, since TRBJ2-7 better matches the DNA end. The length of the CDR3 is 17 residues. Germline V lookup: CDR1 SGHTA, CDR2 FQGNSA. The CDR3 here is CASSLGTGGSSSYEQYF. CDR3 coding DNA: TGTGCCAGCAGCCTCGGGACAGGGGGCTCGAGCTCCTACGAGCAGTACTTC.

The V gene is TRBV7-9, the J gene TRBJ2-3, with TRBD2 matching over 10 bases. V trimming: 2 bases; J trimming: 2 bases; junction bases outside the gene matches: 7. Germline V gene sequence: CDR1 SEHNR, CDR2 FQNEAQ (reference sequence). CDR3 length: 17 residues. CDR3 in DNA: TGTGCCAGCAGCTTACCGCAACTAGCGGGGACCACAGATACGCAGTATTTT. This sequence encodes CASSLPQLAGTTDTQYF. Full variable domain (remainder filled in from reference TRBV7-9 and TRBJ2-3): DTGVSQNPRHKITKRGQNVTFRCDPISEHNRLYWYRQTLGQGPEFLTYFQNEAQLEKSRLLSDRFSAERPKGSFSTLEIQRTEQGDSAMYLCASSLPQLAGTTDTQYFGPGTRLTVL.

The V call is TRBV29-1, the J call TRBJ2-5; D uncertain. The germline V gene has CDR1 SQVTM and CDR2 ANQGSEA. The CDR3 has 12 residues. V lost 4 bases to trimming and J lost 3 bases, with 9 bases between them. CDR3 residues: CSVGTDKETQYF. CDR3 sequence (DNA): TGCAGCGTTGGAACAGACAAAGAGACCCAGTACTTC. The full variable domain, in which reference TRBV29-1 and TRBJ2-5 provide the parts outside the CDR3, is SAVISQKPSRDICQRGTSLTIQCQVDSQVTMMFWYRQQPGQSLTLIATANQGSEATYESGFVIDKFPISRPNLTFSTLTVSNMSPEDSSIYLCSVGTDKETQYFGPGTRLLVL.

V and J are TRBV9 and TRBJ1-3; no reliable D call. The V and J ends lost 0 bases and 7 bases respectively, with 11 bases between them. The CDR3 has 14 amino acids. Germline CDR1 is SGDLS and CDR2 is YYNGEE. The CDR3 DNA reads as TGTGCCAGCAGCGTAGGTTCGAGCTCGAACACCATATATTTT. Its translation: CASSVGSSSNTIYF.

The chain combines TRBV6-5 with TRBJ1-2; tentatively, D is TRBD1 (6 bases). CDR1 and CDR2 from the germline V gene are MNHEY and SVGAGI. V lost 2 bases, J lost 4 bases, and 14 bases lay in between. The CDR3 is 15 amino acids. CDR3 region: CASSYEPGVFYGYTF. As DNA, the CDR3 is TGTGCCAGCAGTTACGAGCCAGGGGTTTTCTATGGCTACACCTTC.

This chain links TRBV5-5 with TRBJ1-2, with no clear D. The CDR3 length is 13 residues. Germline V CDR1 and CDR2: SGHKS, YYEKEE (reference sequence). V dropped 4 bases and J dropped 5 bases, with 12 bases sitting between them. The CDR3 DNA sequence: TGTGCCAGCAGCGAGGGTCTTTTATATGGCTACACCTTC. This encodes CASSEGLLYGYTF.

This clone showed up just a few times. The chain employs TRBV10-2 and TRBJ2-7; D is perhaps TRBD1 (5 bases). The CDR3 extends over 13 amino acids. V was clipped by 6 bases and J by 1 base, with 10 bases between them. In germline, CDR1 is WSHSY, CDR2 SAAADI. CDR3 bases: TGCGCCAGCAGGGAGACAGTATCCTACGAGCAGTACTTC. This translates into CASRETVSYEQYF.

The table lists this clone with a count of one. The chain carries TRBV10-1 and TRBJ2-1; 9 bases align to TRBD2. In germline, CDR1 is WNHNN, CDR2 SYGVQD (reference sequence). This CDR3 region has 14 residues. Trimming cost V 1 base and J 12 bases; bases outside gene matches: 7. CDR3 DNA: TGCGCCAGCAGTGAGTGGCGGGAGGGCCAGGGGCAGTTCTTC. Translated: CASSEWREGQGQFF.

The chain links TRBV7-3 to TRBJ2-1; 8 bases agree with TRBD2. Germline CDR1 and CDR2: SGHTA and FQGTGA. Trimming removed 1 base from V and 7 bases from J; junction bases left unmatched: 6. This CDR3 comprises 15 residues. CDR3 DNA: TGTGCCAGCAGCTTAAATCTACCGGGGGGGAATGAGCAGTTCTTC. It is translated as CASSLNLPGGNEQFF.

This chain connects TRBV29-1 to TRBJ2-7; 9 nucleotides align to TRBD2. V lost 6 bases, J lost 0 bases, and 9 bases stayed unmatched. Germline V gives CDR1 SQVTM, CDR2 ANQGSEA. CDR3 length: 15 amino acids. CDR3 in amino acids: CSVLKLAGISYEQYF. The CDR3, as DNA: TGCAGCGTCCTGAAACTAGCGGGCATCTCCTACGAGCAGTACTTC.

A note on this clone: Additional DNA sequences in this sample encode the identical CDR3. The J gene is TRBJ2-1, the V gene TRBV7-9; maybe TRBD2 (6 bases). CDR1 and CDR2 (germline): SEHNR, FQNEAQ (reference sequence). Trimming took off 4 bases at V and 3 bases at J, with 13 bases between the two ends. The CDR3 totals 15 residues. CDR3 in amino acids: CASSSVAELYNEQFF. DNA for the CDR3: TGTGCCAGCAGCTCCGTAGCGGAGCTCTACAATGAGCAGTTCTTC.

The chain combines TRBV7-8 with TRBJ1-5, with 7 bases fitting TRBD1. V shed 3 bases and J 7 bases; nucleotides not matched to a gene: 3. CDR3 length: 13 amino acids. Per germline, CDR1 SGHVS and CDR2 FQNEAQ. CDR3 loop: CASSLTGTQPQHF. DNA of the CDR3: TGTGCCAGCAGCTTGACAGGGACGCAGCCCCAGCATTTT.

This clone was detected once. The V call is TRBV5-1, the J call TRBJ2-5; D gene uncertain. Germline lookup yields CDR1 SGHRS and CDR2 YFSETQ. V was cut by 0 bases and J by 3 bases, with 9 bases left in between. The CDR3 runs 14 residues. The CDR3 sequence is CASSLAASEETQYF. CDR3 in DNA: TGCGCCAGCAGCTTGGCGGCCAGCGAAGAGACCCAGTACTTC.

The chain carries TRBV6-5 and TRBJ1-1; 8 bases are a match to TRBD1. The CDR3 length is 11 residues. The junction had 5 bases not matched to a gene; V was cut back by 7 bases and J by 10 bases. Looked up from germline, CDR1 is MNHEY and CDR2 is SVGAGI. CDR3 region: CASTHGQGAFF. CDR3 bases: TGTGCCAGCACCCACGGACAGGGAGCTTTCTTT.

CDR3 amino acids: CASSRGQGWNEQYF. The CDR3 bases are TGTGCCAGCAGTAGGGGACAGGGGTGGAACGAGCAGTACTTC. This chain connects TRBV6-1 to TRBJ2-5; 10 bases map to TRBD1. The assigned J gene may be wrong: the sequence end matches TRBJ2-7 better. This CDR3 region has 14 residues. CDR1 MNHNS and CDR2 SASEGT come from the germline V gene.

This chain uses TRBV5-1 with TRBJ2-7; 8 nucleotides align to TRBD1. The V and J ends lost 0 bases and 5 bases, in that order; junction bases with no gene match: 4. Germline-derived CDR1 and CDR2 are SGHRS and YFSETQ. The CDR3 loop spans 14 amino acids. The CDR3 sequence is CASSLAPTGDEQYF. The CDR3 bases are TGCGCCAGCAGCTTGGCCCCGACAGGGGACGAGCAGTACTTC.